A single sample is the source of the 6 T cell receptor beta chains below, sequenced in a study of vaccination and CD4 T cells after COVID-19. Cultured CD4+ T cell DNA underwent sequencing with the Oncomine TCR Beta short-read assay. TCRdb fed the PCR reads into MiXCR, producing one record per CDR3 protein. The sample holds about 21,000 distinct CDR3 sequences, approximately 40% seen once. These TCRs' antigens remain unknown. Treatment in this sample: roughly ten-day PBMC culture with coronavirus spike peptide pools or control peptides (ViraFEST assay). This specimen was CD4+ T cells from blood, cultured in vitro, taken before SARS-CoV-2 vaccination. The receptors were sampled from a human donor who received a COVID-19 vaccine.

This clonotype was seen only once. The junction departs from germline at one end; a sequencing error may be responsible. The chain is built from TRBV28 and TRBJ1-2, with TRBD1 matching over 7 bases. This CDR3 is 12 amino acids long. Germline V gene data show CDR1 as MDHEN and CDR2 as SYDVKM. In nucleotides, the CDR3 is TGTGCCAGCAGGACAGGGAGCTATGGCCACACCTTC. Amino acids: CASRTGSYGHTF.

The CDR3 bases are TGTGCCAGCAGCCCCCTCCGGCCTACGACAGGGACTCTCCATGGCTACACCTTC. Translating gives CASSPLRPTTGTLHGYTF. The chain employs TRBV3-1 and TRBJ1-2; 7 bases are a match to TRBD1. With V trimmed by 4 bases and J by 6 bases, 20 bases remained unmatched. CDR1 is LGHDT, CDR2 YNNKEL, per germline (reference sequence). CDR3 size: 18 residues.

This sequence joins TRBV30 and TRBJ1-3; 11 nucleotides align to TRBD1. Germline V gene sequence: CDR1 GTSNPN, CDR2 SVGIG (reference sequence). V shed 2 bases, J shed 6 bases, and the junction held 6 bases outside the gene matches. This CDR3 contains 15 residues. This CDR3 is CAWSKDRGLLNTIYF. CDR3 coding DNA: TGTGCCTGGAGTAAGGACAGGGGGCTGTTAAACACCATATATTTT. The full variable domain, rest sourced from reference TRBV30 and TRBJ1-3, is SQTIHQWPATLVQPVGSPLSLECTVEGTSNPNLYWYRQAAGRGLQLLFYSVGIGQISSEVPQNLSASRPQDRQFILSSKKLLLSDSGFYLCAWSKDRGLLNTIYFGEGSWLTVV.

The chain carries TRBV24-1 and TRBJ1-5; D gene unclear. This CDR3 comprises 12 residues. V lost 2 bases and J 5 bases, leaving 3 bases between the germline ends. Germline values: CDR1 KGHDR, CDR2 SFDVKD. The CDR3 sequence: CATSDSYQPQHF. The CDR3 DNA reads TGTGCCACCAGTGATTCTTATCAGCCCCAGCATTTT.

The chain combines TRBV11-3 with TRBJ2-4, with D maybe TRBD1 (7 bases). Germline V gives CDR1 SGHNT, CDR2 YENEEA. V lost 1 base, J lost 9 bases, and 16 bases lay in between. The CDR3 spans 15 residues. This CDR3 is CASSLGNAGQFIQYF. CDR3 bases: TGTGCCAGCAGCTTAGGTAACGCGGGACAGTTCATTCAGTACTTC.

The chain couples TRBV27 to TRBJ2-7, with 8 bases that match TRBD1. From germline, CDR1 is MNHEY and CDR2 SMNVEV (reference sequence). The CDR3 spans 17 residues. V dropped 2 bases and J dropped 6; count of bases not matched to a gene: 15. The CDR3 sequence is CASSLGMRTGTVAEQYF. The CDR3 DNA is TGTGCCAGCAGTTTAGGGATGAGGACAGGGACGGTTGCCGAGCAGTACTTC.